The clone carrying this T cell receptor beta chain is termed large. Its antigen is not known. Other DNA variants within this sample encode the same CDR3. Per individual, the PBMC samples numbered at least one pre-ART and at least two post-ART. Going into DNA extraction, samples held 1-10 million cryopreserved PBMC. J gave up 4 bases and V 0 bases, and 3 bases lay outside the gene matches. The length of the CDR3 is 16 residues. Germline lookup yields CDR1 LGHNA and CDR2 YSLEER. They ran version v3.0 of the immunoSEQ assay at survey level. Sequenced by immunoSEQ multiplex PCR; TCRdb stores in-frame clones only, minus some. The sample has some 6,000 clones, 60% to 85% seen once; the top ten hold roughly 16%. These data are taken from a study of long-term antiretroviral therapy in people with HIV. Regarding the study as a whole: ART adherence, viral resistance and therapy changes went unrecorded. Narrower CDR3 length ranges marked HIV repertoires relative to controls.

The input for sequencing was unsorted PBMCs, taken 0.5 years before starting antiretroviral therapy. The chain carries TRBV4-3 and TRBJ2-2, with TRBD1 identical over 9 bases. The receptor's source is a man aged 35 to 55 with HIV. The CDR3 nucleotides read TGCGCCAGCAGCCAAGATGGGACAGGGTCCACCGGGGAGCTGTTTTTT. This sequence encodes CASSQDGTGSTGELFF.